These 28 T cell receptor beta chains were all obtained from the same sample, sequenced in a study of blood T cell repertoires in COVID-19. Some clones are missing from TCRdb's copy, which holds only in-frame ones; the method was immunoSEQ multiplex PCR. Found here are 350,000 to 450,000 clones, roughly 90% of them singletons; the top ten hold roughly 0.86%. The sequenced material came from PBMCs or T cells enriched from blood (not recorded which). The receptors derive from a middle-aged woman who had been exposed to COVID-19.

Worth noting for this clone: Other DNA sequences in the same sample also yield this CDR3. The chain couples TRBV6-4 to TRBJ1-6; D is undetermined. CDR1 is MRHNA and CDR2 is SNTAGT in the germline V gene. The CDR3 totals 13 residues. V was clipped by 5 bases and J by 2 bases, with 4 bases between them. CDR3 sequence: CASSTTYNSPLHF. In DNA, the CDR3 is TGTGCCAGCAGTACAACCTATAATTCACCCCTCCACTTT.

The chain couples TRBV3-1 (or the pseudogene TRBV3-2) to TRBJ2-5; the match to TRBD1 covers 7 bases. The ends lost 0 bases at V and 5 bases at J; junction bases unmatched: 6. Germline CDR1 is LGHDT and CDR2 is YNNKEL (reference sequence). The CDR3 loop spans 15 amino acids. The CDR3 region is CASSQDRGLSETQYF. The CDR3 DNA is TGTGCCAGCAGCCAAGACAGGGGGTTAAGTGAGACCCAGTACTTC.

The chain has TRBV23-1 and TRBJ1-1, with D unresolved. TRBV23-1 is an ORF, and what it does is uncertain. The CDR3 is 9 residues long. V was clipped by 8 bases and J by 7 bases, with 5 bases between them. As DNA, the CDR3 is TGCGCCAGCCTCGGTGAAGCTTTCTTT. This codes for CASLGEAFF.

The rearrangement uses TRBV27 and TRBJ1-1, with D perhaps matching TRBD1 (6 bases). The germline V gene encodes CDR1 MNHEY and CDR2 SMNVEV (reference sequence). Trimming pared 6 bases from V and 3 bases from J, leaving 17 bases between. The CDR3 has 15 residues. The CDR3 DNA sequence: TGTGCCAGCAGGGGAGGGGGTACGGGCGACACTGAAGCTTTCTTT. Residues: CASRGGGTGDTEAFF.

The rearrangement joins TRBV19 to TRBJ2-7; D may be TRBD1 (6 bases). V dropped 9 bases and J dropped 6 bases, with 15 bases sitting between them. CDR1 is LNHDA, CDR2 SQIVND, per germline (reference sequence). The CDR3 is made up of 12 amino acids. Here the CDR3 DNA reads TGTGCCAGCAGCCAAGGGGGTGGCGAGCAGTACTTC. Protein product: CASSQGGGEQYF.

CDR3 sequence: CASSSTQENTEAFF. The CDR3 nucleotides read TGTGCCAGCAGCTCAACACAAGAGAACACTGAAGCTTTCTTT. V usage is TRBV5-5 and J usage is TRBJ1-1; D is ambiguous. Germline V gene sequence: CDR1 SGHKS, CDR2 YYEKEE (reference sequence). Deletions cut 3 bases from V and 1 base from J, with 10 bases between. The CDR3 extends over 14 amino acids.

CDR3 sequence reads: CASSEWGGGSYGYTF. Here the CDR3 DNA reads TGTGCCAGCAGTGAATGGGGTGGAGGCAGCTATGGCTACACCTTC. The V and J genes are TRBV2 and TRBJ1-2; no reliable D call. Trimming pared 2 bases from V and 4 bases from J, leaving 14 bases between. This CDR3 region has 15 residues. Germline V gives CDR1 SNHLY, CDR2 FYNNEI.

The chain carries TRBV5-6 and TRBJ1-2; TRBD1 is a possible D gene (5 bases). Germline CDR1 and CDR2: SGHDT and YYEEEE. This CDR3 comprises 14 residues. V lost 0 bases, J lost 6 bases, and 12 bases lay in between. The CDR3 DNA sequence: TGTGCCAGCAGCTTGGCCACGGGGGAAGATGGCTACACCTTC. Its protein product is CASSLATGEDGYTF. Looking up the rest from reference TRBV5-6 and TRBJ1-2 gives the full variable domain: DAGVTQSPTHLIKTRGQQVTLRCSPKSGHDTVSWYQQALGQGPQFIFQYYEEEERQRGNFPDRFSGHQFPNYSSELNVNALLLGDSALYLCASSLATGEDGYTFGSGTRLTVV.

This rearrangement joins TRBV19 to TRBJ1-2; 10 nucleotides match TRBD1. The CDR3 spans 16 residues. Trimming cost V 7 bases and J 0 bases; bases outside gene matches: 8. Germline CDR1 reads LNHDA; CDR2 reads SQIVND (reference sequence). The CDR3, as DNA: TGTGCCAGTATCGACCTAGGACAGGGGGCTAACTATGGCTACACCTTC. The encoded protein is CASIDLGQGANYGYTF.

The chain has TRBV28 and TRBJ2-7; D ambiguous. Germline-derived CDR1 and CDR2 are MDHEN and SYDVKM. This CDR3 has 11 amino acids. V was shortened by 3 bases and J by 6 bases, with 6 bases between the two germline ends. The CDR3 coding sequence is TGTGCCAGCAGTTTGGGCTTCGAGCAGTACTTC. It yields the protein CASSLGFEQYF. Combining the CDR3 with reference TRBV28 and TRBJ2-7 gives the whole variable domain DVKVTQSSRYLVKRTGEKVFLECVQDMDHENMFWYRQDPGLGLRLIYFSYDVKMKEKGDIPEGYSVSREKKERFSLILESASTNQTSMYLCASSLGFEQYFGPGTRLTVT.

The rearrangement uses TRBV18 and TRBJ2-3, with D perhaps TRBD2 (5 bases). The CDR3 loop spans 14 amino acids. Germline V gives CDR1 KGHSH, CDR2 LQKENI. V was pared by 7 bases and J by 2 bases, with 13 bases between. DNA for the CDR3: TGTGCCAGCTTAAAGGTGGGAGACACAGATACGCAGTATTTT. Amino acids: CASLKVGDTDTQYF.

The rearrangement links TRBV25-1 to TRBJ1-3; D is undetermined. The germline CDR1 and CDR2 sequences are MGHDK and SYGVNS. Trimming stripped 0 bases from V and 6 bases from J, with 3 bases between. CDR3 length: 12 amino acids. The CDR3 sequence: CASSEYVNTIYF. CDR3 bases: TGTGCCAGCAGTGAATACGTAAACACCATATATTTT.

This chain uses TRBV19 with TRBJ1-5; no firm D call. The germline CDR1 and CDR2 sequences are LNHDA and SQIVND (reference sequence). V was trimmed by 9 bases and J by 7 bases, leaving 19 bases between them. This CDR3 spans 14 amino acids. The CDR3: CASEKSLREQPQHF. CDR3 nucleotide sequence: TGTGCCAGCGAGAAGTCGCTTCGCGAGCAGCCCCAGCATTTT.

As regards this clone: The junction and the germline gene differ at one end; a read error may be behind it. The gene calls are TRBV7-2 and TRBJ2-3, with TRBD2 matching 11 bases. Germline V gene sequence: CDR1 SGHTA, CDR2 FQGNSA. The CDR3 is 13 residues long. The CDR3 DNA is TGTGCCAGCAGCGCGCGGGGTAGCGGGGGGGGTCTATTT. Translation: CASSARGSGGGLF. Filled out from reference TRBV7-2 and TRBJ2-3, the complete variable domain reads GAGVSQSPSNKVTEKGKDVELRCDPISGHTALYWYRQSLGQGLEFLIYFQGNSAPDKSGLPSDRFSAERTGGSVSTLTIQRTQQEDSAVYLCASSARGSGGGLFGPGTRLTVL.

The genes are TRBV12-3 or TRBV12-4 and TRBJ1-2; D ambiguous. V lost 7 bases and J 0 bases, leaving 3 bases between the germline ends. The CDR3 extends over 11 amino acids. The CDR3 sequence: CASIANYGYTF. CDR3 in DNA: TGTGCCAGCATCGCTAACTATGGCTACACCTTC.

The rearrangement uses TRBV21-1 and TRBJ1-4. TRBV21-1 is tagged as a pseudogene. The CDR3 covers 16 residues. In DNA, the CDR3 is TGTGCCAGCAGCAAAGCGCTTGAGGGAGGTCGAGAAAAACTGTTTTTT. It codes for CASSKALEGGREKLFF.

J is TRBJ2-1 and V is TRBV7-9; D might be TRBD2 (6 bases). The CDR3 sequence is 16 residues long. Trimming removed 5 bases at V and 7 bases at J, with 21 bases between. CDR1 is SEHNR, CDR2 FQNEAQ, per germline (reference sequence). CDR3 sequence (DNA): TGTGCCAGCAGCCACCCCCCCAGCGGGTTATGGAATGAGCAGTTCTTC. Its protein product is CASSHPPSGLWNEQFF. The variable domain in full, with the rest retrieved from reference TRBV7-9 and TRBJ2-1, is DTGVSQNPRHKITKRGQNVTFRCDPISEHNRLYWYRQTLGQGPEFLTYFQNEAQLEKSRLLSDRFSAERPKGSFSTLEIQRTEQGDSAMYLCASSHPPSGLWNEQFFGPGTRLTVL.

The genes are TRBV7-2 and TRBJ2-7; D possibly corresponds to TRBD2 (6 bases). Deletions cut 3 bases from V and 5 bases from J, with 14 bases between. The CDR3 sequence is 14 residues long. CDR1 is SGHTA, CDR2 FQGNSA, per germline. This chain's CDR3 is CASSFRGLLDEQYF. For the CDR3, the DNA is TGTGCCAGCAGCTTCCGGGGACTTCTGGACGAGCAGTACTTC.

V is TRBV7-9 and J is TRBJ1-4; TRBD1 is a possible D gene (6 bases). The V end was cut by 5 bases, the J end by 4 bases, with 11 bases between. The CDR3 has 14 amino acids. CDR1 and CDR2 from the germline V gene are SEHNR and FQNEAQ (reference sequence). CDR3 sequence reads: CASSQDRLNEKLFF. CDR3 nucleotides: TGTGCCAGCAGCCAGGACAGACTTAATGAAAAACTGTTTTTT.

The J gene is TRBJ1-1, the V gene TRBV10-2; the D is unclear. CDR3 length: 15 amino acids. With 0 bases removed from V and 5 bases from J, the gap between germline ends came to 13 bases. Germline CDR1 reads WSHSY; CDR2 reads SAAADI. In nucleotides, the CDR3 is TGCGCCAGCAGTGAGTCTAGCTCTAGGTGGACTGAAGCTTTCTTT. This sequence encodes CASSESSSRWTEAFF.

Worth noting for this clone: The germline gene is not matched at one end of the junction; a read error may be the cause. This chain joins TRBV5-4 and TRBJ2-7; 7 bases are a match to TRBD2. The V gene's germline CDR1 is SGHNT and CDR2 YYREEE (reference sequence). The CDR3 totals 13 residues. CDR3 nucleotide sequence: TGTGCCAGCAGCTTGGGGCCAGCGGGGAGAGGGAACTTC. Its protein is CASSLGPAGRGNF.

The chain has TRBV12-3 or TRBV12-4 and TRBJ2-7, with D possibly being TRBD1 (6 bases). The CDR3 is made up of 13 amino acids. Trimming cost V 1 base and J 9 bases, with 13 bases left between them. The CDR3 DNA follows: TGTGCCAGCAGTTTAGGACAGGTATTTCGGCAGTACTTC. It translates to CASSLGQVFRQYF.

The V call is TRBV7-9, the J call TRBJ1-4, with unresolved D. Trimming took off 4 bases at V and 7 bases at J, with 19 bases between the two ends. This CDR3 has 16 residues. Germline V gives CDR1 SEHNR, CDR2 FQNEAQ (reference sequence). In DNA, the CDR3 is TGTGCCAGCAGCTACCCAGCGAGGGCGGTGGGTGAAAAACTGTTTTTT. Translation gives CASSYPARAVGEKLFF.

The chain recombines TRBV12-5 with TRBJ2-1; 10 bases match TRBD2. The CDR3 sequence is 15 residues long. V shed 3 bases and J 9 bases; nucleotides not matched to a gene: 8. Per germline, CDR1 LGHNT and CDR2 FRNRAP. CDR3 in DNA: TGTGCTAGTGGTTTCGGTACTAGCGGGATGGCTGAGCAGTTCTTC. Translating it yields CASGFGTSGMAEQFF.

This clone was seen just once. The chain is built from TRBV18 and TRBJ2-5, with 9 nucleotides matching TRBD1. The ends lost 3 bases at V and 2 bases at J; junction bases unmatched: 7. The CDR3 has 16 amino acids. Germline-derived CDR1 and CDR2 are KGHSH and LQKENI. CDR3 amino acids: CASSPRGTGYQETQYF. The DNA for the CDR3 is TGTGCCAGCTCACCGCGCGGGACAGGGTATCAAGAGACCCAGTACTTC.

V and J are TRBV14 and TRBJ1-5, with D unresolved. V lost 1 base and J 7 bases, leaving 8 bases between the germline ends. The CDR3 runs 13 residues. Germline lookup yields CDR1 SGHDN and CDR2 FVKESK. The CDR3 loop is CASSQGFSQPQHF. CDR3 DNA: TGTGCCAGCAGCCAAGGCTTTAGCCAGCCCCAGCATTTT.

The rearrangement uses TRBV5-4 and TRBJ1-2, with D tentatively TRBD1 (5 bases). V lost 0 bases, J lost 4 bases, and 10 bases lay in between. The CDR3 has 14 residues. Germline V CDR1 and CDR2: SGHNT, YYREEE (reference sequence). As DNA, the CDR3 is TGTGCCAGCAGCTTGGCCGGGGGGGTCTATGGCTACACCTTC. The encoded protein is CASSLAGGVYGYTF.

CDR3 sequence reads: CASSKPGQGANTEAFF. The CDR3 coding sequence is TGCGCCAGCTCAAAACCGGGACAGGGGGCGAACACTGAAGCTTTCTTT. The chain uses TRBV5-1 and TRBJ1-1; 12 bases are a match to TRBD1. Trimming took 7 bases from V and 1 from J; bases not matched to a gene: 8. In germline, CDR1 is SGHRS, CDR2 YFSETQ. The CDR3 spans 16 residues.